The clone carrying this TCR beta chain was detected a few times. CDR1 is LNHDA and CDR2 is SQIVND in the germline V gene (reference sequence). The CDR3 is made up of 16 amino acids. The germline V and J ends were trimmed by 1 base and 0 bases, with 10 bases remaining between them. The data belong to a study of blood T cell repertoires in COVID-19. Here immunoSEQ multiplex PCR was the method, and the copy in TCRdb shows in-frame clones only, minus some. The sample gives around 150,000 clones, approximately 90% of which show up once; about 4.8% is in the top ten. Sequencing was performed on peripheral blood. The V call is TRBV19, the J call TRBJ1-5; D not certain. The TCR sequence derives from a man between 25 and 39 years old with COVID-19, enrolled during active disease. CDR3 residues: CASSIGRSNSNQPQHF. The CDR3 DNA sequence: TGTGCCAGTAGTATAGGCAGGTCCAATAGCAATCAGCCCCAGCATTTT.